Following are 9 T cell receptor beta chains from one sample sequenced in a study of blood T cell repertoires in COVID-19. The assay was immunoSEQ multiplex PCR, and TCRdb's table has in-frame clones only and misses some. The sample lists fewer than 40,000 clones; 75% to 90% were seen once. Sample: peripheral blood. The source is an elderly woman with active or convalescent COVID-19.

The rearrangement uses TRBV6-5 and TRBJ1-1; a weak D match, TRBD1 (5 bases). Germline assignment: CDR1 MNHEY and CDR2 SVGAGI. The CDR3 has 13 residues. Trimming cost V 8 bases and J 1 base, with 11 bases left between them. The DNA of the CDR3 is TGTGCCAGCTGTTGGGGCGGGAACACTGAAGCTTTCTTT. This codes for CASCWGGNTEAFF.

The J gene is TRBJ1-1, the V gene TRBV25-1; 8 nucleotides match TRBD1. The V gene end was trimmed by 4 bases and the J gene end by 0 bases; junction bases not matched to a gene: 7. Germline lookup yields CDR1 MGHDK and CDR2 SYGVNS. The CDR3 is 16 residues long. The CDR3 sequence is CASSVADRAVNTEAFF. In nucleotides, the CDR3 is TGTGCCAGCAGTGTAGCGGACAGGGCTGTGAACACTGAAGCTTTCTTT.

CDR3 bases: TGTGCCAGCAGTGATGACAGGGTCTATGGCTACACCTTC. Protein sequence: CASSDDRVYGYTF. The chain combines TRBV2 with TRBJ1-2; 7 bases match TRBD1. Germline loops: CDR1 SNHLY, CDR2 FYNNEI. This CDR3 comprises 13 residues. The V gene end was trimmed by 3 bases and the J gene end by 4 bases; junction bases not matched to a gene: 2.

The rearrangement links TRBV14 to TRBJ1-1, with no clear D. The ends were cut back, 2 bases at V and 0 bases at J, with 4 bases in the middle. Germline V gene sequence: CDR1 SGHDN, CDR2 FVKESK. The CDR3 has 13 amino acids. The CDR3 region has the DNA TGTGCCAGCAGCCAAAGCCTGAACACTGAAGCTTTCTTT. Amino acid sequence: CASSQSLNTEAFF.

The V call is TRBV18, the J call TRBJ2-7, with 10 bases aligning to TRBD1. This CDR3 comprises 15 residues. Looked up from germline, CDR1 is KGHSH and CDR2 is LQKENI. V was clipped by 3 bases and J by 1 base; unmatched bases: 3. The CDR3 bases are TGTGCCAGCTCACCGGGACAGGGGATTTCCTACGAGCAGTACTTC. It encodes CASSPGQGISYEQYF.

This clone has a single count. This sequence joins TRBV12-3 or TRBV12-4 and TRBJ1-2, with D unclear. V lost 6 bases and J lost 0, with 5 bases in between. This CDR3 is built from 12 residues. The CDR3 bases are TGTGCCAGCAGCCTAACTAACTATGGCTACACCTTC. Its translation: CASSLTNYGYTF.

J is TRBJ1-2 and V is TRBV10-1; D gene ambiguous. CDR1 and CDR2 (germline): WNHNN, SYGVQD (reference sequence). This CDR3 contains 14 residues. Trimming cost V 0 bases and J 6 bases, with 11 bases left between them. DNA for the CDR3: TGCGCCAGCAGTGAGTCGGGCATTTTGGATGGCTACACCTTC. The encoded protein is CASSESGILDGYTF.

For the CDR3, the DNA is TGTGCCAGTAGTGGCGGGACAGTCGGGGGAAACACCATATATTTT. It encodes CASSGGTVGGNTIYF. The chain couples TRBV19 to TRBJ1-3; 7 bases align to TRBD1. The CDR3 spans 15 residues. With V trimmed by 5 bases and J by 4 bases, 8 bases remained unmatched. Germline CDR1 and CDR2: LNHDA and SQIVND (reference sequence).

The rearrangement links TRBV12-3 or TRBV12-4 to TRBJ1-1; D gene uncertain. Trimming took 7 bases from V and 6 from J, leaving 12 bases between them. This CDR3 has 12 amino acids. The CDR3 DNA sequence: TGTGCCAGCAATCAAGGAGGCCCTGAAGCTTTCTTT. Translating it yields CASNQGGPEAFF.